This TCR beta chain was obtained from a study of T cells in Graves' hyperthyroidism and ophthalmopathy (dated by TCRdb to the late 2010s). Concerning the study at large: Peripheral blood samples were taken at initial diagnosis, before any treatment was given. A discovery cohort of about a hundred patients, 43 with Graves' ophthalmopathy and about 58 with stable Graves' hyperthyroidism, was used to find distinguishing TCR V-J signatures. Prospective prediction of ophthalmopathy was tested in an independent validation cohort consisting of about 20 hyperthyroidism patients and about 17 patients who later progressed to ophthalmopathy. The roughly 100 discovery patients were divided at random into training and test sets in a 7:3 ratio. The study also compared thyroid tissue and blood T-cell repertoires from 5 to 7 Graves' hyperthyroidism patients. After blood sampling, hyperthyroidism patients were treated with methimazole at a starting dose of 30 mg daily, and ophthalmopathy patients were treated with high-dose intravenous methylprednisolone. TCR Vbeta CDR3 sequencing of some 140 peripheral blood samples (43 ophthalmopathy, over 70 hyperthyroidism and 17 progressor patients) is reported in the paper. The full study reports these points: Most expanded thyroid clonotypes (frequency above 0.001) were also detected in blood, a finding suggesting that blood repertoires may reflect thyroid immune responses. A model built on a 13 V-J signature distinguished ophthalmopathy from stable hyperthyroidism, reaching roughly 88% sensitivity and 81% to 83% specificity in cross-validation and 80%/75% in testing. Sample size was not statistically predetermined, and blinding of investigators to group allocation was not performed. In validation, the model predicted progression to ophthalmopathy a median of around six months before onset, with 65% to 71% sensitivity and 72.22% specificity.

The CDR3 numbers 14 residues from cysteine through phenylalanine. Of the read, only the CDR3 DNA is kept; its 42 bases are in frame from base 1. According to the germline V gene, CDR1 reads SGDLS and CDR2 reads YYNGEE. Relative to germline, V is missing 4 bases and J is missing 7 bases, with 10 bases of the junction outside any gene match. Graves' hyperthyroidism was defined as stable when no progression to ophthalmopathy occurred over 18 months of follow-up. Hyperthyroidism patients were newly diagnosed, had a disease duration of under 2 months, and were aged 18 to 65 years. The study excluded patients with uncontrolled infections, other autoimmune diseases, pregnancy or lactation. Diagnoses were established on the basis of clinical symptoms, serum thyroxine and TRAb, thyroid ultrasound, and orbital computed tomography. PBMCs were separated from under 11 ml of fresh peripheral blood using Ficoll-Paque density gradient centrifugation. Trizol reagent was used to extract total RNA, and RNA quality was then checked on an Agilent 2100 Bioanalyzer.

The TCR beta CDR3 regions were amplified from the RNA transcripts. The TCR CDR3 was subjected to a first round of RT-PCR using the HTBI primer set and the Qiagen OneStep RT-PCR kit. Libraries were constructed in a second round of multiplex PCR, after which size selection and purification were carried out. Libraries were sequenced paired-end with 100 bp reads on an Illumina HiSeq2000. Concerning the study's data processing: SOAPnuke was used to process the raw data, throwing out any read that contained adapters or uncalled bases, had a mean Phred below 15, or lacked an exact constant-primer or identifier match. COPE v1.2.5 was used to merge the high-quality paired reads, and each unique nucleotide sequence was defined as a clonotype. MiTCR v1.1 was used to align the clonotypes against IMGT TRBV, TRBD and TRBJ reference segments. Analysis was restricted to V-J combinations with a frequency above 0.0001, which covered 98% to 99.2% of repertoires. A TCS score was defined as the ratio between F50 (clonal expansion) and ExV (chaos), using BLOSUM62-based TCRdist between CDR3 peptides within each V-J. Welch's t-statistics and random forest reduced some 510 V-J features to 13, which were used in a naive Bayes classifier (R e1071). Using fastp at Q25 and MiXCR, TCRdb reprocessed the public reads and kept productive beta chains. Every distinct CDR3 protein forms one entry, paired with its most common genes and DNA. TCRdb's processing, not the authors' own work, is the source of the V and J calls. The sample table shows roughly 510,000 distinct CDR3 sequences, and 20% to 25% are seen once. The top ten constitute 26% of the sample.

In this sample, this clonotype turned up many times. Its specific antigen is unknown. There are no base qualities to consult, and no much larger clone falls within one base. Input material: blood. This clonotype was sampled from a man aged 18 to 30 with Graves' hyperthyroidism. The chain joins TRBV9 to TRBJ1-2, with 7 central nucleotides matching TRBD1. The DNA is as follows: TGTGCCAGCAGCTTATCACAGGGGATTGGTGGCTACACCTTC. Its coded protein is CASSLSQGIGGYTF.